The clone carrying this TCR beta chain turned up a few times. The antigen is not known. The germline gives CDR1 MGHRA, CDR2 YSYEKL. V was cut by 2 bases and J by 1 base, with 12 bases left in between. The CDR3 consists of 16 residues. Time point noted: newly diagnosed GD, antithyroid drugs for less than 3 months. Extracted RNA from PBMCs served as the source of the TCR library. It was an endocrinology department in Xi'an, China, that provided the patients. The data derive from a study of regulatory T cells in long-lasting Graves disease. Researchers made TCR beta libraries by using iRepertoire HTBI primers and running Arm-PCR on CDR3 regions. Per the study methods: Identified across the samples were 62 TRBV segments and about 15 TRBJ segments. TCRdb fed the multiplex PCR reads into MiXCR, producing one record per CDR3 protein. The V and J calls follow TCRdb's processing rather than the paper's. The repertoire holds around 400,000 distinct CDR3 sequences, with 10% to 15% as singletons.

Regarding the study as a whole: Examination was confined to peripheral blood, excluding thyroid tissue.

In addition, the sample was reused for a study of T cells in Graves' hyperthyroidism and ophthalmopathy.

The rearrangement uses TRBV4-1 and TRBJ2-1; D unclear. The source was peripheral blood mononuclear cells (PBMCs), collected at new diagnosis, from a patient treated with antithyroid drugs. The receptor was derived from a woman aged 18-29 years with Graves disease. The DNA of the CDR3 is TGCGCCAGCAGCCAATTGGACGGGTCGTCCTACAATGAGCAGTTCTTC. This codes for CASSQLDGSSYNEQFF.